Following are 22 T cell receptor beta chains from one sample sequenced in a study of molecular identifiers for immune sequencing clone quantification. Each CDR3 protein is one row after TCRdb ran MiXCR on the PCR reads. Of 100,000 or so distinct CDR3 sequences listed, 30% to 45% are singletons. Sequencing input: naive CD8+ T cells from blood, with Jurkat cell RNA spiked in. Subset given: FACS-sorted CD8+CD4-CCR7+CD45RA+ naive T cells. The receptors stem from a human donor in good health. Some libraries in this study had Jurkat cell RNA spiked in.

The table lists this clonotype with a few counts. The CDR3 is CATSGQFGQPQHF. The CDR3 DNA follows: TGTGCCACCAGCGGACAGTTTGGTCAGCCCCAGCATTTT. The V and J genes are TRBV24-1 and TRBJ1-5; TRBD1 might be the D (6 bases). V lost 7 bases and J 6 bases, leaving 12 bases between the germline ends. Germline lookup yields CDR1 KGHDR and CDR2 SFDVKD. There are 13 residues in the CDR3.

V gene TRBV10-1 combines with J gene TRBJ2-1; D uncertain. Germline-derived CDR1 and CDR2 are WNHNN and SYGVQD (reference sequence). The CDR3 is 15 residues long. The V end lost 0 bases, the J end lost 4 bases, and 10 bases lay between the germline ends. CDR3 protein: CASSESPVDYNEQFF. The CDR3 region has the DNA TGCGCCAGCAGTGAGTCCCCTGTCGATTACAATGAGCAGTTCTTC.

The V and J genes are TRBV28 and TRBJ2-1, with a possible D match to TRBD1 (7 bases). Germline V gene data show CDR1 as MDHEN and CDR2 as SYDVKM. The germline V and J ends were trimmed by 7 bases and 6 bases, with 22 bases remaining between them. This CDR3 comprises 16 residues. CDR3 nucleotides: TGTGCCAGCACCCCCTTTGCATGGCAGGGGGGCAATGAGCAGTTCTTC. Its translation is CASTPFAWQGGNEQFF.

This chain connects TRBV11-2 to TRBJ2-2, with TRBD2 matching 13 bases. After removal of 2 bases from V and 3 bases from J, the junction contained 6 bases not matched to a gene. CDR3 length: 18 amino acids. CDR1 SGHAT and CDR2 FQNNGV come from the germline V gene. CDR3 coding DNA: TGTGCCAGCAGCTTAAGGAGGACTAGCGGGAGCTACACCGGGGAGCTGTTTTTT. It yields the protein CASSLRRTSGSYTGELFF.

With respect to this clonotype: This may stem from a read error, because a much larger clone lies one nucleotide away. DNA of the CDR3: TGTGCCAGCAGTTACTCAGCGGGAGCTCCCATTCAGTACTTC. Protein: CASSYSAGAPIQYF. The V gene is TRBV6-5, the J gene TRBJ2-4; 8 bases agree with TRBD2. Germline CDR1 MNHEY, CDR2 SVGAGI. The CDR3 has 14 amino acids. V dropped 0 bases and J dropped 9; count of bases not matched to a gene: 4.

This clonotype came up many times. The CDR3 nucleotides are TGTGCCAGCACTGACGGTAGCACAGATACGCAGTATTTT. Translating it yields CASTDGSTDTQYF. V usage is TRBV12-3 or TRBV12-4 and J usage is TRBJ2-3; no reliable D call. This CDR3 contains 13 residues. With 7 bases removed from V and 0 bases from J, the gap between germline ends came to 8 bases.

J is TRBJ2-7 and V is TRBV20-1; TRBD2 aligns across 10 bases. The V gene's germline CDR1 is DFQATT and CDR2 SNEGSKA (reference sequence). The CDR3 length is 13 residues. V trimming: 5 bases; J trimming: 4 bases; junction bases outside the gene matches: 5. CDR3 sequence reads: CSAFSGRRYEQYF. CDR3 nucleotide sequence: TGCAGTGCTTTTAGCGGGAGGAGGTACGAGCAGTACTTC.

The V and J genes are TRBV25-1 and TRBJ1-1; D remains ambiguous. Trimming pared 4 bases from V and 1 base from J, leaving 13 bases between. Per the germline V gene, CDR1 is MGHDK and CDR2 is SYGVNS. This CDR3 has 15 amino acids. CDR3 region: CASSGSWARNTEAFF. The CDR3 DNA reads as TGTGCCAGCAGTGGGAGCTGGGCAAGGAACACTGAAGCTTTCTTT.

This clonotype was recorded at least ten times. The chain links TRBV5-4 to TRBJ1-1, with D possibly TRBD1 on 5 matching bases. The germline V and J ends were trimmed by 4 bases and 2 bases, with 12 bases remaining between them. The CDR3 covers 14 residues. Germline V CDR1 and CDR2: SGHNT, YYREEE (reference sequence). The CDR3 DNA reads as TGTGCCAGCAGCCTACCCGACAGAAACACTGAAGCTTTCTTT. The encoded protein is CASSLPDRNTEAFF.

For this clonotype: A read error may account for a junction end that differs from germline. This CDR3 is CASSVDPPGDNTEAFF. Here the CDR3 DNA reads TGTGCCAGCAGTGTAGATCCCCCAGGGGACAACACAGAAGCTTTCTTT. The chain is built from TRBV2 and TRBJ1-1, with D tentatively TRBD1 (6 bases). The CDR3 has 16 residues. CDR1 is SNHLY and CDR2 is FYNNEI in the germline V gene.

Ten or more counts support this clonotype. The chain uses TRBV7-9 and TRBJ2-5, with a possible D match to TRBD1 (7 bases). Germline V gene lookup returns CDR1 SEHNR and CDR2 FQNEAQ (reference sequence). The CDR3 spans 14 residues. V was shortened by 1 base and J by 3 bases, with 9 bases between the two germline ends. CDR3 coding DNA: TGTGCCAGCAGCTTAGGCGGGACAGAAGAGACCCAGTACTTC. This translates into CASSLGGTEETQYF. The complete variable domain, with remaining parts taken from reference TRBV7-9 and TRBJ2-5, reads DTGVSQNPRHKITKRGQNVTFRCDPISEHNRLYWYRQTLGQGPEFLTYFQNEAQLEKSRLLSDRFSAERPKGSFSTLEIQRTEQGDSAMYLCASSLGGTEETQYFGPGTRLLVL.

In this sample, this clonotype turned up many times. One end of the junction varies from germline; a read error may be responsible. This chain uses TRBV5-5 with TRBJ2-1, with D perhaps TRBD1 (5 bases). This CDR3 is built from 16 residues. Per germline, CDR1 SGHKS and CDR2 YYEKEE (reference sequence). CDR3 region: CASSDPTALRLLLQVF. CDR3 DNA: TGTGCCAGCAGCGACCCGACAGCCCTGCGGCTACTCCTTCAGGTCTTC.

Many counts were recorded for this clonotype. V gene TRBV5-6 combines with J gene TRBJ2-3; the D is unclear. Germline V gene lookup returns CDR1 SGHDT and CDR2 YYEEEE. The CDR3 length is 14 residues. V shed 0 bases and J shed 6 bases, with 11 bases lying between them. CDR3 sequence (DNA): TGTGCCAGCAGCTTGGGGGTATTTACGGATACGCAGTATTTT. Its protein is CASSLGVFTDTQYF.

The V call is TRBV19, the J call TRBJ2-2; TRBD1 or TRBD2 may be the D gene (6 bases each). Germline assignment: CDR1 LNHDA and CDR2 SQIVND (reference sequence). The V gene lost 8 bases and the J gene lost 5 bases, with 15 bases spanning the gap. The CDR3 consists of 14 residues. The CDR3 protein is CASYPTGGTGELFF. The DNA of the CDR3 is TGTGCCAGTTACCCGACAGGAGGGACCGGGGAGCTGTTTTTT.

The chain uses TRBV9 and TRBJ1-5; TRBD1 might be the D (5 bases). Trimming cost V 3 bases and J 6 bases, with 16 bases left between them. From germline, CDR1 is SGDLS and CDR2 YYNGEE. The CDR3 has 15 amino acids. CDR3 loop: CASSDSGGVSQPQHF. In nucleotides, the CDR3 is TGTGCCAGCAGCGATTCAGGAGGGGTCAGTCAGCCCCAGCATTTT.

The V gene is TRBV27, the J gene TRBJ1-5; D may be TRBD1 (6 bases). In germline, CDR1 is MNHEY, CDR2 SMNVEV (reference sequence). The CDR3 extends over 15 amino acids. Trimming removed 2 bases from V and 3 bases from J, with 11 bases in between. Here the CDR3 reads CASSLRGHYNQPQHF. CDR3 nucleotide sequence: TGTGCCAGCAGTTTACGGGGACACTACAATCAGCCCCAGCATTTT.

This chain links TRBV27 with TRBJ2-3; D is uncertain. The CDR3 is 15 amino acids. Germline values: CDR1 MNHEY, CDR2 SMNVEV (reference sequence). The V end lost 5 bases, the J end lost 1 base, and 13 bases lay between the germline ends. The CDR3 loop reads CASSHQSLGTDTQYF. The CDR3 DNA is TGTGCCAGCAGTCATCAGTCACTTGGCACAGATACGCAGTATTTT.

This clonotype was seen a few times. The J gene is TRBJ2-7, the V gene TRBV27; D gene unclear. The CDR3 totals 13 residues. Trimming cost V 0 bases and J 6 bases, with 9 bases left between them. Per the germline V gene, CDR1 is MNHEY and CDR2 is SMNVEV (reference sequence). The CDR3 DNA sequence: TGTGCCAGCAGTTTATCGGAAGGCCGCGAGCAGTACTTC. Protein: CASSLSEGREQYF.

Turning to this clonotype: A much more abundant neighbour one base away suggests this may be a read error. The CDR3 protein is CSVAGSESQYF. Here the CDR3 DNA reads TGCAGCGTTGCCGGGTCCGAGTCCCAGTACTTC. V gene TRBV29-1 combines with J gene TRBJ2-5; no firm D call. Germline values: CDR1 SQVTM, CDR2 ANQGSEA. The CDR3 is 11 residues long. Trimming left V 4 bases short and J 9 bases short, with 12 bases between. Filled out from reference TRBV29-1 and TRBJ2-5, the complete variable domain reads SAVISQKPSRDICQRGTSLTIQCQVDSQVTMMFWYRQQPGQSLTLIATANQGSEATYESGFVIDKFPISRPNLTFSTLTVSNMSPEDSSIYLCSVAGSESQYFGPGTRLLVL.

The rearrangement links TRBV3-1 to TRBJ2-7, with D unresolved. Per germline, CDR1 LGHDT and CDR2 YNNKEL (reference sequence). V lost 1 base and J lost 2, with 9 bases in between. CDR3 size: 14 residues. CDR3 residues: CASSQVHGTYEQYF. DNA for the CDR3: TGTGCCAGCAGCCAAGTGCACGGCACCTACGAGCAGTACTTC.

On this clonotype: One junction end does not reproduce the germline sequence, and a read error may be involved. V is TRBV28 and J is TRBJ1-5, with TRBD1 matching over 11 bases. This CDR3 has 15 residues. Germline V gene sequence: CDR1 MDHEN, CDR2 SYDVKM. The CDR3 here is CASSLQGQGDQPQQF. The CDR3 nucleotides read TGTGCCAGCAGTTTGCAGGGACAGGGGGATCAGCCCCAGCAATTT.

The chain is built from TRBV28 and TRBJ2-4, with D unresolved. Trimming removed 2 bases at V and 2 bases at J, with 19 bases between. This CDR3 contains 18 residues. Germline V lookup: CDR1 MDHEN, CDR2 SYDVKM. The CDR3 region has the DNA TGTGCCAGCAGTTTACCCCGTGGGGAAAGGTACTCCAAAAACATTCAGTACTTC. It yields the protein CASSLPRGERYSKNIQYF.